This T cell receptor (beta chain) was sequenced during a study of T cells after yellow fever vaccination (dated by TCRdb to the late 2010s). As for the study more broadly: Libraries from fractions with low cell numbers were prepared with the SMART-Seq v4 Ultra Low Input RNA kit. To track T-cell clones before and after primary and booster YFV17D yellow fever vaccination, bulk TCR alpha and beta repertoires were sequenced longitudinally. Bulk PBMC replicates and cell subsets were isolated from blood drawn at multiple timepoints before and after both primary and secondary immunization. Two healthy male donors, one aged 18 to 30 and one aged 30 to 40 years, made up the cohort. What the research found in general, with its limitations: Computational filtering was needed because FACS-sorted repertoires could contain abundant contaminating clonotypes from the bulk population. A small share of clonotypes was detected in both CD4 and CD8 compartments, with the overlap likely arising from convergent recombination. After the booster, most of the clones that had expanded following primary vaccination were detected again (about 95% of CD4 and around nine tenths of CD8), which suggests that memory was broadly maintained. Because only two donors were included in the study, the extent to which the findings can be generalized is limited. The secondary T-cell response was weaker than the primary response but faster, peaking on day 5 instead of day 15.

The label giving this sample's treatment or condition can be read as: live attenuated yellow fever vaccine strain. At each blood-draw timepoint, two biological replicates of bulk PBMCs were collected. PBMCs were isolated from peripheral blood using a standard Ficoll-Paque protocol. RNA was extracted with TriZol from bulk PBMCs, CD4 and CD8 fractions, and dextramer-positive and dextramer-negative fractions. Synthesis of TCR cDNA relied on 5'RACE template switching, a step that introduced a universal primer site along with unique molecular identifiers. Priming for cDNA synthesis came from both the TCR alpha and TCR beta constant segments. Two PCR steps were used to amplify libraries, with sample barcodes and sequencing adapters being added in the second step. Sequencing of libraries was performed on Illumina HiSeq 2500 (2x100 bp) or NovaSeq (2x150 bp). The original methods were these. MIGEC handled demultiplexing of reads and collapsing into UMI consensus sequences, while MiXCR performed V(D)J alignment. Vaccine-responding clonotypes were identified with edgeR using replicate PBMC samples, with FDR below 0.01 and a log2 fold change above 5 up to day 15 being required. Each bulk clonotype received a CD4 or CD8 identity based on whether the sequenced CD4 or CD8 repertoire contained that clonotype at higher abundance. The public sequencing data were trimmed at Q25 with fastp and processed into clonotypes with MiXCR by TCRdb, which kept only in-frame beta chains. Each CDR3 protein gets just one entry, which takes the most common genes and DNA from the rows behind it. In this record, the V and J calls reflect TCRdb's handling and not the investigators' own analysis. For this sample the table gives hundreds of thousands of distinct CDR3 sequences, of which about 13% were detected only once. The ten most abundant clones make up more than 12% of the sample.

About this clonotype itself: What this receptor recognizes is not known. No base-level quality is on record; no much larger clone is a single base apart.

Via the germline V gene (reference sequence), CDR1 is DFQATT and CDR2 SNEGSKA. V loses 4 bases of germline sequence and J loses 5 bases, and the interval between the two ends is 9 bases. Counted from cysteine to phenylalanine, this CDR3 has 12 amino acids. Only the CDR3 portion is preserved as DNA: 36 bases, with reading frame beginning at the first base. The sample here was PBMCs, taken on the day of the yellow fever booster vaccination. The receptor's source is a young man who received the YFV17D yellow fever vaccine. The V and J genes are TRBV20-1 and TRBJ1-5, with TRBD1 perhaps the D gene, on 6 matching bases. The CDR3 region reads CSAIQGDQPQHF. The DNA sequence reads TGCAGTGCTATACAGGGTGATCAGCCCCAGCATTTT.